The clone carrying this T cell receptor beta chain turned up a few times. What it recognizes is unknown. The sample originates from a study of identical twins. Study findings and constraints: The conclusions drew on cross-sectional statistical analysis instead of tracking the same donors.

V gave up 4 bases and J gave up 2 bases, with 16 bases separating them. In germline, CDR1 is SGHRS, CDR2 YFSETQ. The CDR3 is 15 amino acids. Template switching, a step in the protocol, added a universal primer site, and cDNA carried unique molecular identifiers. TCRdb re-derived calls from the 5' RACE reads in MiXCR, one entry per CDR3 protein. The table shows 450,000 or so distinct CDR3 sequences, with around 24% occurring only once. Separately, the same data were catalogued under a study of T cells expressing NK-cell markers.

Input material: CD4+ T cells sorted from blood. The TCR originated in a woman under 30 in good health. V usage is TRBV5-1 and J usage is TRBJ2-7, with a tentative D call TRBD1 (6 bases). The CDR3 protein is CASSQTGQRTYEQYF. The CDR3 nucleotides are TGCGCCAGCAGCCAAACAGGACAGAGAACCTACGAGCAGTACTTC. Supplemented by reference TRBV5-1 and TRBJ2-7, the full variable domain reads KAGVTQTPRYLIKTRGQQVTLSCSPISGHRSVSWYQQTPGQGLQFLFEYFSETQRNKGNFPGRFSGRQFSNSRSEMNVSTLELGDSALYLCASSQTGQRTYEQYFGPGTRLTVT.